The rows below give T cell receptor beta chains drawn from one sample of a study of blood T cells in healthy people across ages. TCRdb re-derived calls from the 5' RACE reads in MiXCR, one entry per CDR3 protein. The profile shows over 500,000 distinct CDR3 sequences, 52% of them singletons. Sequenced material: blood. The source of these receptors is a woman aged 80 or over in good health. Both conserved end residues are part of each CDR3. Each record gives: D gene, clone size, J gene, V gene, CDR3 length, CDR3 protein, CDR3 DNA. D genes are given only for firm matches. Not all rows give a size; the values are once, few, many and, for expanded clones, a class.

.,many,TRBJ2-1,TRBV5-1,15,CASSLEAGLYYEQFF,TGCGCCAGCAGCTTGGAGGCAGGCCTTTACTATGAGCAGTTCTTC
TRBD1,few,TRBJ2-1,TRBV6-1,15,CASNPDRGGRDEQFF,TGTGCCAGCAACCCTGACAGGGGGGGTCGCGATGAGCAGTTCTTC
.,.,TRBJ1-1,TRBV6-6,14,CASSYSRGDTEAFF,TGTGCCAGCAGTTACTCGAGAGGGGACACTGAAGCTTTCTTT
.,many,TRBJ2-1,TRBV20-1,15,CSARTVGGPNNEQFF,TGCAGTGCTAGGACGGTGGGCGGACCCAACAATGAGCAGTTCTTC
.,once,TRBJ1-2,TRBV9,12,CASSGRYYGYTF,TGTGCCAGCAGCGGAAGATACTATGGCTACACCTTC
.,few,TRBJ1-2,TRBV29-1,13,CSVEDRGYYGYTF,TGCAGCGTTGAAGATCGAGGGTACTATGGCTACACCTTC
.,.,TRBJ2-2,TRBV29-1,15,CSVGRAWGNTGELFF,TGCAGCGTTGGAAGGGCATGGGGGAACACCGGGGAGCTGTTTTTT
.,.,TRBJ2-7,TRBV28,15,CASSRGFGGKYEQYF,TGTGCCAGCAGTCGGGGTTTTGGGGGGAAATACGAGCAGTACTTC
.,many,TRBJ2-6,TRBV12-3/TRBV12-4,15,CASRANRDLANVLTF,TGTGCCAGCAGAGCTAACAGGGACCTGGCCAACGTCCTGACTTTC
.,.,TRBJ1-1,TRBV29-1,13,CSVVRAIGTEAFF,TGCAGCGTTGTGAGGGCCATTGGCACTGAAGCTTTCTTT
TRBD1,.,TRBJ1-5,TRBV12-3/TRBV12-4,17,CASSSGQGVKARRPQHF,TGTGCCAGCAGTTCGGGACAGGGAGTGAAGGCTAGACGGCCCCAGCATTTT
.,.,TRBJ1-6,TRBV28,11,CASSSEGTLHF,TGTGCCAGCAGTTCCGAAGGAACCCTCCACTTT
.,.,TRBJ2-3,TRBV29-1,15,CSVEVSQGWTDTQYF,TGCAGCGTTGAAGTTTCTCAGGGGTGGACAGATACGCAGTATTTT
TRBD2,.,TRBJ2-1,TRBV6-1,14,CASRGGGASNEQFF,TGTGCCAGCAGGGGCGGGGGGGCGAGTAATGAGCAGTTCTTC
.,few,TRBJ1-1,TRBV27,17,CASSPFWGAVAVPEAFF,TGTGCCAGCAGCCCCTTTTGGGGGGCCGTCGCGGTGCCTGAAGCTTTCTTT
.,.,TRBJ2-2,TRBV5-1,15,CASSLDPSGTGELFF,TGCGCCAGCAGCTTGGATCCCTCGGGCACCGGGGAGCTGTTTTTT
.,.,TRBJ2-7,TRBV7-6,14,CAGSLGGTTYEQYF,TGTGCCGGCAGCTTAGGAGGCACTACCTACGAGCAGTACTTC
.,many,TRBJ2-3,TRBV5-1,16,CASSSGIQGLVDTQYF,TGCGCCAGCAGCTCAGGGATCCAGGGGCTGGTAGATACGCAGTATTTT
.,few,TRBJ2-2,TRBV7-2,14,CASSLQENTGELFF,TGTGCCAGCAGCTTGCAGGAGAACACCGGGGAGCTGTTTTTT
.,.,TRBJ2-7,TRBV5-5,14,CASSLLRGPYEQYF,TGTGCCAGCAGCTTACTCCGGGGGCCGTACGAGCAGTACTTC
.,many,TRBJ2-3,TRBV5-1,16,CASSLAGGASTDTQYF,TGCGCCAGCAGCTTGGCTGGCGGGGCTAGCACAGATACGCAGTATTTT
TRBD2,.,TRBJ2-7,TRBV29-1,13,CSGGTSGEGEQYF,TGCAGCGGGGGGACTAGCGGGGAAGGCGAGCAGTACTTC
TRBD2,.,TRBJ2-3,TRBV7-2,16,CASSPWGRTSSDTQYF,TGTGCCAGCAGCCCATGGGGTAGGACTAGCTCAGATACGCAGTATTTT
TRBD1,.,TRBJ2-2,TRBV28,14,CASSDRVNTWELFF,TGTGCCAGCAGTGACAGGGTAAACACCTGGGAGCTGTTTTTT
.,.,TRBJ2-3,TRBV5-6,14,CASKPGIPSETQYF,TGTGCCAGCAAACCCGGGATTCCTTCGGAGACGCAGTATTTT
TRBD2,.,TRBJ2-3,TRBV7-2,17,CASSSSGVAGVMDTQYF,TGTGCCAGCAGCTCGAGTGGGGTAGCGGGAGTCATGGATACGCAGTATTTT
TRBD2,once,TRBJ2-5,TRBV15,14,CATSPLGGRETQYF,TGTGCCACCAGCCCGCTGGGAGGGAGGGAGACCCAGTACTTC
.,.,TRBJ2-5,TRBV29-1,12,CSVVPYKETQYF,TGCAGCGTTGTACCTTACAAAGAGACCCAGTACTTC
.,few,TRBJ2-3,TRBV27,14,CASSFWARTDTQYF,TGTGCCAGCAGTTTTTGGGCCCGCACAGATACGCAGTATTTT
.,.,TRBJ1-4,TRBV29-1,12,CSVQNTDEKLFF,TGCAGCGTCCAAAACACGGATGAAAAACTGTTTTTT
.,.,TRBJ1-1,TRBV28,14,CASQWGGVNTEAFF,TGTGCCAGCCAATGGGGGGGGGTGAACACTGAAGCTTTCTTT
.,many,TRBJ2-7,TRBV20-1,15,CSARDIAGRSYEQYF,TGCAGTGCTAGAGATATCGCAGGGAGGTCCTACGAGCAGTACTTC
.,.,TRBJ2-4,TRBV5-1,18,CASSLVPGGMSAKNIQYF,TGCGCCAGCAGCTTGGTTCCAGGGGGGATGTCCGCCAAAAACATTCAGTACTTC
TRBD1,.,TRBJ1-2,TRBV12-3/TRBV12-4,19,CASSFPKPPPGGANYGYTF,TGTGCCAGCAGTTTCCCCAAGCCTCCTCCAGGGGGCGCGAACTATGGCTACACCTTC
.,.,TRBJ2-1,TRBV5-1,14,CASSLPELYNEQFF,TGCGCCAGCAGCTTACCCGAACTATACAATGAGCAGTTCTTC
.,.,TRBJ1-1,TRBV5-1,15,CAGSPRTAMNTEAFF,TGCGCCGGCAGCCCGAGGACAGCCATGAACACTGAAGCTTTCTTT
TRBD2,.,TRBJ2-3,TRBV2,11,CASRIAGTQYF,TGTGCCAGCAGAATAGCGGGTACGCAGTATTTT
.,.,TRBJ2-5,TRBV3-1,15,CASSQVSGSGETQYF,TGTGCCAGCAGCCAAGTAAGTGGGTCTGGAGAGACCCAGTACTTC
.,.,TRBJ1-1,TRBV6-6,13,CASSYGEGTEAFF,TGTGCCAGCAGTTACGGGGAAGGGACTGAAGCTTTCTTT
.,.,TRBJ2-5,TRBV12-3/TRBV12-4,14,CASRTTGKKETQYF,TGTGCCAGCAGGACAACAGGGAAAAAAGAGACCCAGTACTTC